The entry below gives a single TCR beta chain sequence along with its context. After removal of 3 bases from V and 3 bases from J, the junction contained 7 bases not matched to a gene. Germline V gene sequence: CDR1 SGHRS, CDR2 YFSETQ. The CDR3 is 15 residues long. The data were taken from a study of shared clonotypes between healthy human individuals. Donors were healthy HIV-negative adults without recent acute infections or vaccinations. At the deep level, the assay was run. Repertoires were generated with immunoSEQ multiplex PCR, while TCRdb's copy carries only in-frame clones and drops some. This table has about 990,000 clones, roughly 74% appearing once.

This sequence originates from a man younger than 35 in good health. Some clones in this sample may be carry-over from other donors' samples. V is TRBV5-1 and J is TRBJ2-7; 9 bases line up with TRBD1. The sequencing sample was made of memory CD4+ T cells from PBMCs. Subset specified: CD45RA-negative fraction. CDR3 loop: CASSSSGTGNYEQYF. The CDR3 DNA sequence: TGCGCCAGCAGCTCCTCCGGGACAGGGAACTACGAGCAGTACTTC. Drawing the rest from reference TRBV5-1 and TRBJ2-7, the complete variable domain is KAGVTQTPRYLIKTRGQQVTLSCSPISGHRSVSWYQQTPGQGLQFLFEYFSETQRNKGNFPGRFSGRQFSNSRSEMNVSTLELGDSALYLCASSSSGTGNYEQYFGPGTRLTVT.